The 11 T cell receptor beta chains listed next were all sequenced from one sample in a study of Tregs in tolerant kidney transplant recipients. Sequencing used immunoSEQ multiplex PCR; TCRdb keeps in-frame clones, though not all of them. The sample records roughly 250,000 clones, 84% being singletons. The sample comprised CD4+ T cells from blood. The source of these receptors is a human donor in good health.

Only one count was recorded for this clone. This chain links TRBV25-1 with TRBJ1-1; 8 bases fit TRBD1. There are 15 residues in the CDR3. Germline V gene lookup returns CDR1 MGHDK and CDR2 SYGVNS. Trimming at V came to 2 bases and at J to 3 bases, leaving 5 bases not matched to a gene. CDR3 DNA sequence: TGTGCCAGCAGTGAAGCAGGGGGCGCGGACACTGAAGCTTTCTTT. Protein: CASSEAGGADTEAFF.

The CDR3 spells CASNQGTRSNQPQHF. DNA for the CDR3: TGTGCCAGCAATCAGGGCACGAGGAGCAATCAGCCCCAGCATTTT. The V gene is TRBV6-1, the J gene TRBJ1-5; perhaps TRBD1 as D (5 bases). The germline gives CDR1 MNHNS, CDR2 SASEGT. The CDR3 sequence is 15 residues long. V shed 7 bases and J shed 1 base, with 14 bases lying between them.

This clone was detected once. The chain links TRBV5-6 to TRBJ1-6; D is unclear. Germline lookup yields CDR1 SGHDT and CDR2 YYEEEE. The V and J ends lost 1 base and 7 bases respectively, with 24 bases between them. The CDR3 is made up of 19 amino acids. The CDR3 loop is CASSLLWQDPQFINSPLHF. The DNA for the CDR3 is TGTGCCAGCAGCTTGTTATGGCAGGACCCCCAGTTTATCAATTCACCCCTCCACTTT.

This chain connects TRBV21-1 to TRBJ2-7; TRBD1 reflects the table's D call only, with no check against the DNA. TRBV21-1 is a listed pseudogene. This CDR3 is built from 12 residues. CDR3 sequence (DNA): TGTGCCAGCAGCAAGAAGGGGGACGAGCAGTACTTC. The encoded protein is CASSKKGDEQYF.

The table lists this clone with a count of one. V is TRBV30 and J is TRBJ1-3; D is ambiguous. The CDR3 is 12 amino acids. Germline V CDR1 and CDR2: GTSNPN, SVGIG (reference sequence). Trimming pared 0 bases from V and 4 bases from J, leaving 4 bases between. CDR3 protein: CAWSVGGNTIYF. The DNA for the CDR3 is TGTGCCTGGAGTGTGGGGGGAAACACCATATATTTT.

V gene TRBV27 combines with J gene TRBJ2-7, with TRBD1 as a possible D gene (5 bases). V was pared by 2 bases and J by 2 bases, with 13 bases between. Germline-derived CDR1 and CDR2 are MNHEY and SMNVEV (reference sequence). CDR3 length equals 15 residues. The CDR3: CASSLKGQPAYEQYF. CDR3 coding DNA: TGTGCCAGCAGTTTAAAGGGGCAGCCAGCCTACGAGCAGTACTTC.

The rearrangement joins TRBV11-2 to TRBJ1-4, with D maybe TRBD1 (5 bases). Germline V gene sequence: CDR1 SGHAT, CDR2 FQNNGV. The CDR3 length is 15 residues. With 3 bases removed from V and 4 bases from J, the gap between germline ends came to 12 bases. The CDR3 loop is CASSFNRNNNEKLFF. CDR3 DNA: TGTGCCAGCAGCTTTAACAGGAATAATAATGAAAAACTGTTTTTT.

The rearrangement links TRBV7-7 to TRBJ2-5; tentatively, D is TRBD2 (5 bases). In germline, CDR1 is SSHAT, CDR2 FNYEAQ (reference sequence). Trimming took 1 base from V and 4 from J, leaving 7 bases between them. This CDR3 has 13 residues. In DNA form, the CDR3 reads TGTGCCAGCAGCTTAGGAGGGCTAGAGACCCAGTACTTC. It specifies CASSLGGLETQYF.

This sequence joins TRBV7-2 and TRBJ2-6; D remains ambiguous. The CDR3 is made up of 15 amino acids. Germline lookup yields CDR1 SGHTA and CDR2 FQGNSA. Trimming took 1 base from V and 2 from J, leaving 6 bases between them. The DNA for the CDR3 is TGTGCCAGCAGCTTAGTAAGCGCTGGGGCCAACGTCCTGACTTTC. Amino acid sequence: CASSLVSAGANVLTF. The complete variable domain, with remaining parts taken from reference TRBV7-2 and TRBJ2-6, reads GAGVSQSPSNKVTEKGKDVELRCDPISGHTALYWYRQSLGQGLEFLIYFQGNSAPDKSGLPSDRFSAERTGGSVSTLTIQRTQQEDSAVYLCASSLVSAGANVLTFGAGSRLTVL.

The rearrangement joins TRBV9 to TRBJ2-2; no clear D gene. CDR1 SGDLS and CDR2 YYNGEE come from the germline V gene. Deletions cut 7 bases from V and 6 bases from J, with 7 bases between. The CDR3 has 11 residues. CDR3 bases: TGTGCCAGCGACACCGCCGGGGAGCTGTTTTTT. This translates into CASDTAGELFF.

The gene calls are TRBV6-5 and TRBJ2-1; D is perhaps TRBD2 (7 bases). Trimming left V 8 bases short and J 9 bases short, with 14 bases between. CDR3 length: 12 amino acids. Germline V gene lookup returns CDR1 MNHEY and CDR2 SVGAGI. CDR3 residues: CASCHREGEQFF. In DNA, the CDR3 is TGTGCCAGCTGCCACAGGGAGGGTGAGCAGTTCTTC.